The 3 T cell receptor beta chains reported below all come from one sample, sequenced in a study of blood T cell repertoires in COVID-19. Some clones are missing from TCRdb's copy, which holds only in-frame ones; the method was immunoSEQ multiplex PCR. The sample has approximately 250,000 clones; 86% are singletons. Sequencing was carried out using peripheral blood. Receptors originate from a man aged 25-40 years who had recovered from COVID-19.

The J gene is TRBJ2-2, the V gene TRBV9; the match to TRBD1 covers 7 bases. Trimming cost V 4 bases and J 1 base; bases outside gene matches: 4. The CDR3 has 15 amino acids. The V gene's germline CDR1 is SGDLS and CDR2 YYNGEE. This CDR3 reads CASSFRQGNTGELFF. Here the CDR3 DNA reads TGTGCCAGCAGCTTTCGACAGGGGAACACCGGGGAGCTGTTTTTT.

The V and J genes are TRBV29-1 and TRBJ2-7; 7 nucleotides match TRBD1. The germline V gene has CDR1 SQVTM and CDR2 ANQGSEA. The CDR3 covers 15 residues. The J segment lost 0 bases and the V segment lost 3 bases, leaving 8 bases of the junction unmatched. CDR3 sequence: CSVDPDRDLSYEQYF. The CDR3 bases are TGCAGCGTTGACCCTGACAGGGACCTCTCCTACGAGCAGTACTTC.

The V and J genes are TRBV29-1 and TRBJ2-3; D might be TRBD2 (6 bases). The CDR3 extends over 14 amino acids. Trimming stripped 4 bases from V and 2 bases from J, with 13 bases between. The germline CDR1 and CDR2 sequences are SQVTM and ANQGSEA. The CDR3 sequence: CSVVLGGTTDTQYF. The CDR3 bases are TGCAGCGTTGTGCTCGGGGGAACCACAGATACGCAGTATTTT.